A selection of T cell receptor beta chains follows, all from one sample in a study of cytomegalovirus exposure and HLA in healthy donors. Data came from immunoSEQ multiplex PCR; TCRdb stores just in-frame clones and leaves some out. The table shows about 130,000 clones, with 73% occurring only once. The sequencing input was PBMCs. These receptor sequences come from a man in his 60s in good health and CMV-seropositive. Both conserved end residues are part of each CDR3. Fields, in order: J gene, CDR3 length, V gene, clone size, D gene, CDR3 DNA, CDR3 protein. D genes are given only for firm matches. Clone size is stated in some rows and not others, as once, few, many or a class when expanded.

TRBJ2-3 15 TRBV5-1 few TRBD1 TGCGCCAGCAGCGTCGTGGGACAGGGCACAGATACGCAGTATTTT CASSVVGQGTDTQYF
TRBJ2-3 14 TRBV5-4 few TRBD1 TGTGCCAGCAGCTTTGGGACAGTCACAGATACGCAGTATTTT CASSFGTVTDTQYF
TRBJ1-2 15 TRBV6-5 . . TGTGCCACCTCGAGGCAGGGGAGCTTTAACTATGGCTACACCTTC CATSRQGSFNYGYTF
TRBJ2-1 16 TRBV18 . TRBD2 TGTGCCAGCTCCCGACTCACTAGCGGGGGAGACAATGAGCAGTTCTTC CASSRLTSGGDNEQFF
TRBJ1-1 14 TRBV5-1 . . TGCGCCAGCAGCTTGCACAGAGAGAACACTGAAGCTTTCTTT CASSLHRENTEAFF
TRBJ1-2 12 TRBV7-9 once . TGTGCCAGCGGGAGAGGCGGCCGCGGCTACACCTTC CASGRGGRGYTF
TRBJ1-5 13 TRBV27 . . TGTGCCAGCAGTCTCGACAGTCTGGGGCCCCAGCATTTT CASSLDSLGPQHF
TRBJ1-6 13 TRBV9 once . TGTGCCAGCAGCCCAGGGACATATCCACCCCTCCACTTT CASSPGTYPPLHF
TRBJ2-7 15 TRBV7-8 few . TGTGCCAGCAGCTTAGTAGCCGGGTTCTCCTACGAGCAGTACTTC CASSLVAGFSYEQYF
TRBJ2-2 11 TRBV2 . . TGTGCCAGCAGCCAGATCCGGGAGCTGTTTTTT CASSQIRELFF
TRBJ1-4 16 TRBV2 . . TGTGCCAGCAGTGAGGGTAGAGTACCCCGGGAAGAAAAACTGTTTTTT CASSEGRVPREEKLFF
TRBJ2-3 16 TRBV2 . TRBD2 TGTGCCAGCCAAATGGGACTAGCGGCTAGCACAGATACGCAGTATTTT CASQMGLAASTDTQYF
TRBJ1-5 14 TRBV2 . TRBD1 TGTGCCAGCAGTCAACAGGGGACGGATCAGCCCCAGCATTTT CASSQQGTDQPQHF
TRBJ1-4 14 TRBV30 . . TGTGCCTGGAGTGACCAAGCGGTAGGGGAAAAACTGTTTTTT CAWSDQAVGEKLFF
TRBJ1-2 13 TRBV30 . . TGTGCCTGGGACCTTACTCGGTTCGGGGGCTACACCTTC CAWDLTRFGGYTF
TRBJ1-1 17 TRBV5-4 . TRBD1 TGTGCCAGCACCAAACTGGGACAGGGGGCGGTTAGGACTGAAGCTTTCTTT CASTKLGQGAVRTEAFF
TRBJ1-4 15 TRBV5-1 . . TGCGCCAGCAGCTCCTCCGGGGAGGGAAGGGAAAAACTGTTTTTT CASSSSGEGREKLFF
TRBJ2-7 15 TRBV4-1 . . TGCGCCAGCAGCCAAGATGAGGGTGGCGGTTACGAGCAGTACTTC CASSQDEGGGYEQYF
TRBJ2-5 13 TRBV2 . . TGTGCCGTCCAACCCGGGGGTGAAGAGACCCAGTACTTC CAVQPGGEETQYF
TRBJ2-7 13 TRBV11-2 . . TGTGCCAGCAGCTTAGTTCCCCGCTACGAGCAGTACTTC CASSLVPRYEQYF
TRBJ1-1 14 TRBV6-5 few TRBD1 TGTGCCAGCAGCTTACAGGGGAGGAGCACTGAAGCTTTCTTT CASSLQGRSTEAFF
TRBJ2-7 16 TRBV16 . . TGTGCCAGCAGTCTCACGGGGTGGCAGGCGACCTACGAGCAGTACTTC CASSLTGWQATYEQYF
TRBJ2-1 14 TRBV9 few TRBD2 TGTGCCAGCAGCCCCCTAGCGGGTAACCTTGAGCAGTTCTTC CASSPLAGNLEQFF
TRBJ1-4 12 TRBV29-1 . . TGCAGCGTCGTAGGAGGGGAGGAAAAACTGTTTTTT CSVVGGEEKLFF
TRBJ1-5 14 TRBV19 . TRBD1 TGTGCCAGTAACCTCCAGGGGGCGGATCAGCCCCAGCATTTT CASNLQGADQPQHF
TRBJ2-7 13 TRBV6-1 . TRBD2 TGTGCCAGCAGCCTCCGGGAGGCCAACGAGCAGTACTTC CASSLREANEQYF
TRBJ2-2 14 TRBV6-4 . . TGTGCCAGCAGAACGGGACAGAACACCGGGGAGCTGTTTTTT CASRTGQNTGELFF
TRBJ1-2 14 TRBV28 few TRBD1 TGTGCCAGCAGGCAGGGGACAGGCAACTATGGCTACACCTTC CASRQGTGNYGYTF
TRBJ1-5 15 TRBV4-1 medium-sized . TGCGCCAGCAGCCAAGTCTTGGCTTACAATCAGCCCCAGCATTTT CASSQVLAYNQPQHF
TRBJ2-3 16 TRBV7-9 . TRBD2 TGTGCCAGCAGCTTAACTAGCGGGGGGCGCTCAGATACGCAGTATTTT CASSLTSGGRSDTQYF
TRBJ2-7 16 TRBV1 once . TGCACCAGCAGCCCGTTGGGGACTAGCGGCCCCTACGAGCAGTACTTC CTSSPLGTSGPYEQYF
TRBJ2-1 15 TRBV9 . TRBD2 TGTGCCAGCAGCGTAGAACTAGCGGGGGGCCCAAAGCTGTTCTTC CASSVELAGGPKLFF
TRBJ1-4 15 TRBV15 . TRBD1 TGTGCCACCAGCCTAGACAGGGGGTGGGATGAAAAACTGTTTTTT CATSLDRGWDEKLFF
TRBJ2-1 13 TRBV11-2 . TRBD2 TGTGCCAGCAGCGTCGGACTAGCGGGGGGGCCGGTCTTC CASSVGLAGGPVF
TRBJ2-5 14 TRBV2 . TRBD1 TGTGCCAGCAGGGTAACAGGGGTTTTAGAGACCCAGTACTTC CASRVTGVLETQYF
TRBJ1-4 13 TRBV6-5 few . TGTGCCAGCAGCGACAGGTTACGGGAAAAACTGTTTTTT CASSDRLREKLFF
TRBJ2-7 13 TRBV30 . TRBD1 TGTGCCTACCCGGGACAGGGGGCGGGGGAGCAGTACTTC CAYPGQGAGEQYF
TRBJ2-5 14 TRBV7-6 . TRBD1 TGTGCCAGCAGCTCCCGGGACAGGGGTCGGACCCAGTACTTC CASSSRDRGRTQYF
TRBJ1-5 13 TRBV6-6 . . TGTGCCAGCAGTTACAGTCAGGATCAGCCCCAGCATTTT CASSYSQDQPQHF
TRBJ1-6 13 TRBV30 few TRBD1 TGTGCCACAGGGACAGGCTATAATTCACCCCTCCACTTT CATGTGYNSPLHF
TRBJ1-4 13 TRBV29-1 few TRBD1 TGCAGCGTCAAGACAGGGTCTAATGAAAAACTGTTTTTT CSVKTGSNEKLFF
TRBJ2-1 16 TRBV27 . . TGTGCCAGCAGTCCCCGCGGGGAGAGCTCCTACAATGAGCAGTTCTTC CASSPRGESSYNEQFF
TRBJ1-2 14 TRBV28 . . TGTGCCAGCAGTTTTCGGGGGGAGGGAACCGGCTACACCTTC CASSFRGEGTGYTF
TRBJ1-1 15 TRBV18 . . TGTGCCAGCTCACCAGTTAGGGGCCGGAACACTGAAGCTTTCTTT CASSPVRGRNTEAFF